This T cell receptor (beta chain) is drawn from a study of blood T cell repertoires in COVID-19. Whole-study context: Samples taken during acute and convalescent COVID-19 were collected in the United States, Italy and Spain. PBMCs, B-cell-depleted T cells, or T cells provided the cDNA or gDNA that made up the material.

Original processing notes: Cell counts per sample came from amplifying reference gene primers. Clones were read by immunoSEQ multiplex PCR, and TCRdb kept only the in-frame ones, dropping some. Clone size and V and J calls were adopted from that table, with D and trimming inferred from the DNA. The sample lists 250,000 to 400,000 clones, about nine tenths seen once, with 1.5% to 2% in the top ten. What was sequenced was peripheral blood. This sequence was found in a woman aged 25 to 39 with COVID-19, enrolled during active disease.

This chain's CDR3 is CASHPRFGPRGAEAFF. The CDR3 coding sequence is TGTGCCAGCCACCCGAGGTTCGGGCCAAGGGGTGCTGAAGCTTTCTTT. The chain carries TRBV11-1 and TRBJ1-1; weak D call: TRBD1 (5 bases). Germline values: CDR1 SGHAT, CDR2 FQDESV (reference sequence). The CDR3 runs to 16 residues. Trimming stripped 8 bases from V and 6 bases from J, with 25 bases between.